This entry features one TCR beta chain sequence. What it recognizes is unknown. Trimming left V 0 bases short and J 1 base short, with 8 bases between. Germline-derived CDR1 and CDR2 are SGHRS and YFSETQ. CDR3 length equals 16 residues. Documented time point: before preoperative PTX-NDP chemotherapy. Patients received paclitaxel-nedaplatin as preoperative chemotherapy before surgery. This sample was included in a study of esophageal squamous cell carcinoma under preoperative chemotherapy. At the level of the study: TCR repertoires were profiled from both peripheral blood T cells and tumor-infiltrating lymphocytes.

The study, taken as a whole, reports: After paclitaxel-nedaplatin, abundant clones were more likely to contract than amplify. Post-treatment tumor-infiltrating lymphocytes appeared partly derived from peripheral T cells migrating into the tumor.

TCRdb analysed the PCR reads with MiXCR anew, one entry per CDR3 protein. The profile shows roughly 15,000 distinct CDR3 sequences, less than 60% of them singletons. Sampling took place from a patient given preoperative chemotherapy. The source of this sequence is a human donor with esophageal squamous cell carcinoma. The donor label of this sample is uncertain. The chain uses TRBV5-1 and TRBJ2-6; D call uncertain. The CDR3 sequence: CASSLASPSGANVLTF. In nucleotides, the CDR3 is TGCGCCAGCAGCTTGGCCTCCCCTTCTGGGGCCAACGTCCTGACTTTC.